This T cell receptor beta chain was obtained from a study of response to subunit inactivated influenza vaccine. Study-wide findings and caveats: The authors proposed limited new T cell recruitment per seasonal influenza vaccination.

In this sample, this clonotype turned up many times. Its antigen is not known. V shed 5 bases and J shed 6 bases, with 13 bases lying between them. The CDR3 has 13 residues. Germline loops: CDR1 SGHRS, CDR2 YFSETQ. TCRdb ran MiXCR on the RT-PCR reads and lists one entry per CDR3 protein. The sample has about 480,000 distinct CDR3 sequences, 10% to 15% seen once; the top ten hold around 12%. This sample comprised PBMCs from blood, obtained about 40 days after vaccination. The gene calls are TRBV5-1 and TRBJ2-3; no definite D call. This sequence originates from a man in his forties or fifties who received an inactivated influenza vaccine. The CDR3 loop is CASSHGPEDTQYF. The DNA of the CDR3 is TGCGCCAGCAGTCACGGCCCGGAGGATACGCAGTATTTT. The variable domain in full, with the rest retrieved from reference TRBV5-1 and TRBJ2-3, is KAGVTQTPRYLIKTRGQQVTLSCSPISGHRSVSWYQQTPGQGLQFLFEYFSETQRNKGNFPGRFSGRQFSNSRSEMNVSTLELGDSALYLCASSHGPEDTQYFGPGTRLTVL.